The 8 T cell receptor beta chains below all came from one sample that was sequenced in a study of blood T cell repertoires in COVID-19. The method was immunoSEQ multiplex PCR; TCRdb's version includes in-frame clones alone and lacks a portion of them. Among roughly 99,000 clones listed, 85% to 95% were seen once. Sequencing was done on a sample of peripheral blood. Source of these receptors: a woman aged 30 to 39 with acute or convalescent COVID-19.

The CDR3 here is CASSTGTGAYEQYF. The CDR3 DNA sequence: TGTGCCAGTAGTACCGGGACAGGAGCCTACGAGCAGTACTTC. The chain employs TRBV19 and TRBJ2-7; 8 nucleotides align to TRBD1. Looked up from germline, CDR1 is LNHDA and CDR2 is SQIVND (reference sequence). The length of the CDR3 is 14 residues. After removal of 4 bases from V and 2 bases from J, the junction contained 4 bases not matched to a gene. Using reference TRBV19 and TRBJ2-7 for the parts outside the CDR3, the full variable domain is DGGITQSPKYLFRKEGQNVTLSCEQNLNHDAMYWYRQDPGQGLRLIYYSQIVNDFQKGDIAEGYSVSREKKESFPLTVTSAQKNPTAFYLCASSTGTGAYEQYFGPGTRLTVT.

This clone was picked up one time. V and J are TRBV4-1 and TRBJ1-2; TRBD1 aligns across 7 bases. Germline values: CDR1 MGHRA, CDR2 YSYEKL. The CDR3 runs to 15 residues. V dropped 1 base and J dropped 5; count of bases not matched to a gene: 7. In DNA form, the CDR3 reads TGCGCCAGCAGCCAAGGCAACAGGGGTTTGTATGGCTACACCTTC. This encodes CASSQGNRGLYGYTF.

This chain uses TRBV15 with TRBJ1-1; tentative D call: TRBD1 (5 bases). The CDR3 sequence is 16 residues long. The ends were cut back, 0 bases at V and 2 bases at J, with 13 bases in the middle. Germline V gene lookup returns CDR1 LNHNV and CDR2 YYDKDF (reference sequence). CDR3 loop: CATSRDLSGGNTEAFF. The CDR3 DNA is TGTGCCACCAGCAGAGATTTGAGCGGGGGAAACACTGAAGCTTTCTTT.

V usage is TRBV20-1 and J usage is TRBJ1-6, with D uncertain. Germline V lookup: CDR1 DFQATT, CDR2 SNEGSKA (reference sequence). The CDR3 has 13 residues. Trimming removed 3 bases at V and 9 bases at J, with 12 bases between. CDR3 residues: CSASKVRGSPLHF. CDR3 nucleotide sequence: TGCAGTGCTAGTAAAGTACGGGGTTCACCCCTCCACTTT.

Concerning this clone: Other DNA sequences in the same sample also yield this CDR3. The gene calls are TRBV4-3 and TRBJ2-2, with 13 bases aligning to TRBD2. CDR1 is LGHNA, CDR2 YSLEER, per germline. The CDR3 consists of 18 residues. The J segment lost 5 bases and the V segment lost 0 bases, leaving 6 bases of the junction unmatched. The CDR3 region has the DNA TGCGCCAGCAGCCAAGATCGACTAGCGGGGGGTCGGACCGGGGAGCTGTTTTTT. Translating gives CASSQDRLAGGRTGELFF.

The chain employs TRBV18 and TRBJ1-4; tentatively, D is TRBD1 (5 bases). With 2 bases removed from V and 3 bases from J, the gap between germline ends came to 10 bases. In germline, CDR1 is KGHSH, CDR2 LQKENI. The CDR3 totals 15 residues. The CDR3 loop is CASSPAQAPNEKLFF. The DNA of the CDR3 is TGTGCCAGCTCACCAGCACAGGCCCCTAATGAAAAACTGTTTTTT.

The V and J genes are TRBV6-2 or TRBV6-3 and TRBJ1-1; no clear D. The CDR3 extends over 14 amino acids. Germline values: CDR1 MNHEY, CDR2 SVGEGT. Trimming removed 2 bases at V and 4 bases at J, with 11 bases between. This CDR3 reads CASSYLGVGTEAFF. The CDR3 nucleotides are TGTGCCAGCAGTTACCTCGGAGTGGGCACTGAAGCTTTCTTT.

V is TRBV3-1 (or the pseudogene TRBV3-2) and J is TRBJ2-2; 14 bases line up with TRBD2. CDR3 length equals 21 residues. The V and J ends lost 3 bases and 2 bases, in that order; junction bases with no gene match: 14. The germline CDR1 and CDR2 sequences are LGHDT and YNNKEL (reference sequence). CDR3 region: CASSHWSRSGTSGGNTGELFF. The DNA for the CDR3 is TGTGCCAGCAGCCATTGGTCGCGATCCGGGACTAGCGGGGGAAACACCGGGGAGCTGTTTTTT.